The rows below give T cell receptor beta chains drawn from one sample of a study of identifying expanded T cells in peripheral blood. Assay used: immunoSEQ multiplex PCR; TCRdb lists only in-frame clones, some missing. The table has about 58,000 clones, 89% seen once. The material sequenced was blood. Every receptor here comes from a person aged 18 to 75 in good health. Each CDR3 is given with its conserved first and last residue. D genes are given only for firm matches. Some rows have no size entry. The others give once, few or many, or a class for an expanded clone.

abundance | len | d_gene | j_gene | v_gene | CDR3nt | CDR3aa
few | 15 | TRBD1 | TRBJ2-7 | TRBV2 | TGTGCCAGCAGCAGTGACAGGGGCTTCGTGTACGAGCAGTACTTC | CASSSDRGFVYEQYF
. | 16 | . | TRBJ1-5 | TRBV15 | TGTGCCACCAGCAGAGGGGGGGTGGATGTATATCAGCCCCAGCATTTT | CATSRGGVDVYQPQHF
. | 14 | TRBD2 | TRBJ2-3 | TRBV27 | TGTGCCAGCAGTACTAGCGGGGTGGGTTTTACGCAGTATTTT | CASSTSGVGFTQYF
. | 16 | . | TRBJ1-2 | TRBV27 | TGTGCCAGCAGTTTTGGGGCAGGCCGAGCTAACTATGGCTACACCTTC | CASSFGAGRANYGYTF
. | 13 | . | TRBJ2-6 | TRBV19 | TGTGCCAGTACCGTCACTGGGGCCAACGTCCTGACTTTC | CASTVTGANVLTF
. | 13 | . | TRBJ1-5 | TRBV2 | TGTGCCAGCAGTGAAGAGAACAATCAGCCCCAGCATTTT | CASSEENNQPQHF
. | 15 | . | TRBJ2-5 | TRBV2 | TGTGCCAGCGAGGCAGTTGTGTCTCCGTGGGAGACCCAGTACTTC | CASEAVVSPWETQYF
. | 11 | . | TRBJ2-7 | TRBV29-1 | TGCAGTAAACCCCGGGACTACGAGCAGTACTTC | CSKPRDYEQYF
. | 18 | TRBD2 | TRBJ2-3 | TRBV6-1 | TGTGCCAGCAGTGAAGGGGCCTGGAGGGTAGCGGGGGGAGATACGCAGTATTTT | CASSEGAWRVAGGDTQYF
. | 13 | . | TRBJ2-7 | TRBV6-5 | TGTGCCAGCAGTATTGGCCGAAACTACGAGCAGTACTTC | CASSIGRNYEQYF
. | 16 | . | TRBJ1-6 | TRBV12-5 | TGTGCTAGTGGTTTGGTACTGGGCAGGGAGAATTCACCCCTCCACTTT | CASGLVLGRENSPLHF
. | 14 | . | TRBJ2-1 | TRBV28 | TGTGCCAGCAGGCAGGGCCCCTCCTACAATGAGCAGTTCTTC | CASRQGPSYNEQFF
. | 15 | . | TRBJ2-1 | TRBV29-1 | TGCAGCGTTGAGGGGCGGGCCACGGCGGGCAATGAGCAGTTCTTC | CSVEGRATAGNEQFF
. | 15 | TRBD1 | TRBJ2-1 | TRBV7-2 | TGTGCCAGCAGCCGCCCCGGGACAGGGGTCAATGAGCAGTTCTTC | CASSRPGTGVNEQFF
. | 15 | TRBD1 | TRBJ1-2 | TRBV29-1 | TGCAGCGTTGAGGGACAGGGGACGGAGAACTATGGCTACACCTTC | CSVEGQGTENYGYTF
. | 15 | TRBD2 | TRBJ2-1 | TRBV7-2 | TGTGCCAGCAGCAGACCCGGGACTAGCGGGAAAGAGCAGTTCTTC | CASSRPGTSGKEQFF
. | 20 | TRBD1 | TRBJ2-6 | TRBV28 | TGTGCCAGCAGTCTCCATTCCCCAGGGGGCGCGGTTTCTGGGGCCAACGTCCTGACTTTC | CASSLHSPGGAVSGANVLTF
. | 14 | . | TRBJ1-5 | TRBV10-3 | TGTGCCATCAGGGATTCTTCTAGCAATCAGCCCCAGCATTTT | CAIRDSSSNQPQHF
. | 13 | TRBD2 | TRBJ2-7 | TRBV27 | TGTGCCAGCAGCCCAGCGGGGGACTACGAGCAGTACTTC | CASSPAGDYEQYF
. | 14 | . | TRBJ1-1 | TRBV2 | TGTGCCAGCAGTGAACAGGAAGGATACACTGAAGCTTTCTTT | CASSEQEGYTEAFF
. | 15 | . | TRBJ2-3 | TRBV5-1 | TGCGCCAGCAGCCACGGCGGGGAGTGGTCAGATACGCAGTATTTT | CASSHGGEWSDTQYF
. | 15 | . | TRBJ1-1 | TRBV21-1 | TGTGCCAGCAGCCCCCGGGGACGAGCTGGCACTGAAGCTTTCTTT | CASSPRGRAGTEAFF